The 17 T cell receptor beta chains presented below share a single source sample, sequenced in a study of blood T cell repertoires in COVID-19. The protocol was immunoSEQ multiplex PCR, while the TCRdb copy is restricted to in-frame clones and leaves out a portion. The sample gives about 100,000 clones, 70% to 90% of which show up once; around 5.4% is in the top ten. Sequenced sample: peripheral blood. The receptors were gathered from a human donor in a cohort sampled during active COVID-19.

The chain links TRBV10-3 to TRBJ1-6; D is perhaps TRBD1 (5 bases). The germline V gene encodes CDR1 ENHRY and CDR2 SYGVKD. The CDR3 length is 17 residues. V was shortened by 6 bases and J by 0 bases, with 15 bases between the two germline ends. The CDR3: CAIRADIQSSYNSPLHF. CDR3 nucleotides: TGTGCCATCAGGGCGGACATACAGAGCTCCTATAATTCACCCCTCCACTTT.

V is TRBV10-1 and J is TRBJ2-1; D may be TRBD2 (6 bases). The CDR3 loop spans 14 amino acids. CDR1 and CDR2 from the germline V gene are WNHNN and SYGVQD (reference sequence). Trimming removed 6 bases from V and 5 bases from J, with 14 bases in between. The CDR3 DNA reads TGCGCCAGCAGCCCAGCGGGTGACGACAATGAGCAGTTCTTC. Protein: CASSPAGDDNEQFF.

J is TRBJ2-7 and V is TRBV5-4; D gene unclear. Germline values: CDR1 SGHNT, CDR2 YYREEE (reference sequence). The ends were cut back, 0 bases at V and 3 bases at J, with 7 bases in the middle. This CDR3 comprises 13 residues. The CDR3 here is CASSLVQDYEQYF. CDR3 in DNA: TGTGCCAGCAGCTTGGTGCAGGACTACGAGCAGTACTTC.

The chain carries TRBV28 and TRBJ2-7; TRBD2 agrees at 12 bases. The V segment lost 4 bases and the J segment 2 bases; nucleotides outside the gene matches: 6. CDR3 size: 16 residues. The germline V gene encodes CDR1 MDHEN and CDR2 SYDVKM. CDR3 region: CASSSSPSGRAYEQYF. The CDR3 nucleotides read TGTGCCAGCAGTTCTAGCCCTAGCGGGAGGGCCTACGAGCAGTACTTC. Supplemented by reference TRBV28 and TRBJ2-7, the full variable domain reads DVKVTQSSRYLVKRTGEKVFLECVQDMDHENMFWYRQDPGLGLRLIYFSYDVKMKEKGDIPEGYSVSREKKERFSLILESASTNQTSMYLCASSSSPSGRAYEQYFGPGTRLTVT.

This clone has a single count. The V gene is TRBV7-2, the J gene TRBJ2-7; TRBD2 aligns across 12 bases. The CDR3 runs to 15 residues. With 5 bases clipped from V and 6 bases from J, the junction kept 8 bases outside the gene matches. The V gene's germline CDR1 is SGHTA and CDR2 FQGNSA. CDR3 sequence: CASSKTTSGRPEQYF. As DNA, the CDR3 is TGTGCCAGCAGCAAGACTACTAGCGGGAGGCCCGAGCAGTACTTC. Based on the CDR3 plus reference TRBV7-2 and TRBJ2-7, the full variable domain is GAGVSQSPSNKVTEKGKDVELRCDPISGHTALYWYRQSLGQGLEFLIYFQGNSAPDKSGLPSDRFSAERTGGSVSTLTIQRTQQEDSAVYLCASSKTTSGRPEQYFGPGTRLTVT.

This chain joins TRBV6-6 and TRBJ2-5; 7 bases are a match to TRBD2. The germline CDR1 and CDR2 sequences are MNHNY and SVGAGI (reference sequence). V lost 5 bases, J lost 2 bases, and 11 bases stayed unmatched. The CDR3 consists of 16 residues. The CDR3 DNA is TGTGCCAGCAGTCGACAAGCGGGAAGTGCTCAAGAGACCCAGTACTTC. This translates into CASSRQAGSAQETQYF.

V is TRBV12-3 or TRBV12-4 and J is TRBJ1-5; D gene unclear. The CDR3 contains 13 residues. With 1 base removed from V and 6 bases from J, the gap between germline ends came to 7 bases. The CDR3 nucleotides are TGTGCCAGCAGTTTAGGCATACTTCAGCCCCAGCATTTT. Its protein is CASSLGILQPQHF.

This clone appeared once. The chain recombines TRBV4-3 with TRBJ2-7; weak D call: TRBD1 (6 bases). There are 15 residues in the CDR3. Germline V gives CDR1 LGHNA, CDR2 YSLEER. Trimming stripped 2 bases from V and 2 bases from J, with 13 bases between. The CDR3 bases are TGCGCCAGCAGCCAATCCTTGGGGGCTCCCTACGAGCAGTACTTC. Translating it yields CASSQSLGAPYEQYF.

The chain recombines TRBV1 with TRBJ2-1; TRBD2, the table's D call, lacks a check against the DNA. TRBV1 is a pseudogene locus. This CDR3 contains 18 residues. The CDR3 DNA sequence: TGCACCAGCAGTTCTATCCCGATAGGGACTAGATCCTACAATGAGCAGTTCTTC. Translating it yields CTSSSIPIGTRSYNEQFF.

J is TRBJ2-5 and V is TRBV4-3; perhaps TRBD1 as D (5 bases). The germline gives CDR1 LGHNA, CDR2 YSLEER. The V and J ends lost 0 bases and 7 bases respectively, with 15 bases between them. This CDR3 region has 15 residues. CDR3 amino acids: CASSQDRSGPGTQYF. The CDR3 DNA follows: TGCGCCAGCAGCCAAGATCGGTCAGGGCCGGGGACCCAGTACTTC.

V usage is TRBV19 and J usage is TRBJ1-5; tentative D call: TRBD1 (5 bases). The CDR3 runs to 15 residues. V was shortened by 2 bases and J by 3 bases, with 11 bases between the two germline ends. Per the germline V gene, CDR1 is LNHDA and CDR2 is SQIVND (reference sequence). In nucleotides, the CDR3 is TGTGCCAGTAGTATAATCAGGGAATACAATCAGCCCCAGCATTTT. Protein: CASSIIREYNQPQHF.

This chain links TRBV28 with TRBJ2-7; D might be TRBD1 (6 bases). The CDR3 is 17 amino acids. V was trimmed by 2 bases and J by 9 bases, leaving 26 bases between them. In germline, CDR1 is MDHEN, CDR2 SYDVKM. This CDR3 reads CASSLGSAGVVLGWQYF. The CDR3 DNA reads as TGTGCCAGCAGTTTAGGGTCTGCAGGGGTGGTATTAGGCTGGCAGTACTTC.

This chain joins TRBV5-1 and TRBJ2-1; 9 bases are shared with TRBD2. The CDR3 loop spans 14 amino acids. Germline V gene lookup returns CDR1 SGHRS and CDR2 YFSETQ. V lost 4 bases to trimming and J lost 3 bases; unmatched junction nucleotides: 2. The CDR3 sequence: CASSPTSGYNEQFF. The CDR3 DNA reads as TGCGCCAGCAGCCCGACTAGCGGCTACAATGAGCAGTTCTTC.

V usage is TRBV15 and J usage is TRBJ2-7; the match to TRBD2 covers 10 bases. J lost 3 bases, V lost 9 bases, and 20 bases had no gene match. This CDR3 is built from 18 residues. CDR1 is LNHNV and CDR2 is YYDKDF in the germline V gene (reference sequence). CDR3 residues: CATRVGSGRAKGDYEQYF. As DNA, the CDR3 is TGTGCCACGCGAGTGGGAAGCGGGAGGGCCAAAGGGGACTACGAGCAGTACTTC.

The rearrangement joins TRBV3-1 (or the pseudogene TRBV3-2) to TRBJ1-4, with 11 bases lining up with TRBD1. V was clipped by 0 bases and J by 0 bases; unmatched bases: 3. CDR3 size: 18 residues. Per the germline V gene, CDR1 is LGHDT and CDR2 is YNNKEL (reference sequence). The CDR3 bases are TGTGCCAGCAGCCAAGATAGGGACAGGGGGTCAACTAATGAAAAACTGTTTTTT. Residues: CASSQDRDRGSTNEKLFF.

J is TRBJ2-4 and V is TRBV7-2; 7 bases are a match to TRBD1. Trimming removed 8 bases from V and 0 bases from J; junction bases left unmatched: 13. Germline lookup yields CDR1 SGHTA and CDR2 FQGNSA. CDR3 length: 17 amino acids. The CDR3 DNA follows: TGTGCCAGCTCCCATCGGGACAGAGCGCTAGCCAAAAACATTCAGTACTTC. It is translated as CASSHRDRALAKNIQYF.

The J gene is TRBJ2-1, the V gene TRBV19; TRBD2 agrees at 9 bases. V gave up 3 bases and J gave up 3 bases; unmatched junction bases: 9. The length of the CDR3 is 17 residues. The V gene's germline CDR1 is LNHDA and CDR2 SQIVND (reference sequence). CDR3 nucleotides: TGTGCCAGTAGTATCCCCCCCCTAGCGGGAAGCTACAATGAGCAGTTCTTC. Residues: CASSIPPLAGSYNEQFF. Full variable domain (missing parts from reference TRBV19 and TRBJ2-1): DGGITQSPKYLFRKEGQNVTLSCEQNLNHDAMYWYRQDPGQGLRLIYYSQIVNDFQKGDIAEGYSVSREKKESFPLTVTSAQKNPTAFYLCASSIPPLAGSYNEQFFGPGTRLTVL.